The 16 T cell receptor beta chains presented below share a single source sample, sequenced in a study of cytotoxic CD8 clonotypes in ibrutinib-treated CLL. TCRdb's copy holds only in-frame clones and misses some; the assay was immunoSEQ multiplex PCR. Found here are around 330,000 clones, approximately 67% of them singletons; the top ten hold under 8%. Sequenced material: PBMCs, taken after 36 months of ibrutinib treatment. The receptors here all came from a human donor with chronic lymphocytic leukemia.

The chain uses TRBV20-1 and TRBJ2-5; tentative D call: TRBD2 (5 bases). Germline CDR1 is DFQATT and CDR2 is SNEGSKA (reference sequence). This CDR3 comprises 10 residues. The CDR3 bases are TGCAGGGTCGGGGAGGAGACCCAGTACTTC. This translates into CRVGEETQYF.

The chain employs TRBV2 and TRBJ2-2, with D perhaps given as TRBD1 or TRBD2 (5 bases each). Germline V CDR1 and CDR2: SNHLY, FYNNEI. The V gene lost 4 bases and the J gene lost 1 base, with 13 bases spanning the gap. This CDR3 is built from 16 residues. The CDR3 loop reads CASSAGRAVNTGELFF. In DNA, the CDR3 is TGTGCCAGCAGTGCAGGGCGGGCGGTGAACACCGGGGAGCTGTTTTTT.

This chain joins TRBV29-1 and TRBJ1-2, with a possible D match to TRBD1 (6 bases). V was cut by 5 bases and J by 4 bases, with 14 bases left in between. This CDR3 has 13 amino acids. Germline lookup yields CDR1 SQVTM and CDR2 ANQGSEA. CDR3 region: CSVILRTAYGYTF. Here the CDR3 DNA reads TGCAGCGTTATTTTAAGGACAGCCTATGGCTACACCTTC.

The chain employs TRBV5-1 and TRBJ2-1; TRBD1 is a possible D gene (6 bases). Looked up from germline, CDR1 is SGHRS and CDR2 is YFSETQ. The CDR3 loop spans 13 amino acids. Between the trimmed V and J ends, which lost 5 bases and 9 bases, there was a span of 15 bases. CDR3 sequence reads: CASSSIRTVEQFF. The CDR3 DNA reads TGCGCCAGCAGTTCTATCCGGACAGTTGAGCAGTTCTTC.

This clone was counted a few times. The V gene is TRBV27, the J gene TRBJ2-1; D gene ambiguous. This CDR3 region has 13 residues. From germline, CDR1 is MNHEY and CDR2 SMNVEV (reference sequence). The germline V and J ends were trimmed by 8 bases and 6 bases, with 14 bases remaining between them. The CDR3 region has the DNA TGTGCCAGCGCCTCCCGGTGGTTCAATGAGCAGTTCTTC. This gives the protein CASASRWFNEQFF.

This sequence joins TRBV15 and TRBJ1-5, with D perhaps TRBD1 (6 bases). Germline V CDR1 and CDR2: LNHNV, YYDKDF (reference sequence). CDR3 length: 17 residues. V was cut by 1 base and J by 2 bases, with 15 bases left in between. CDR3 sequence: CATSRVGAGAGNQPQHF. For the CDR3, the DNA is TGTGCCACCAGCAGAGTTGGAGCAGGGGCGGGCAATCAGCCCCAGCATTTT.

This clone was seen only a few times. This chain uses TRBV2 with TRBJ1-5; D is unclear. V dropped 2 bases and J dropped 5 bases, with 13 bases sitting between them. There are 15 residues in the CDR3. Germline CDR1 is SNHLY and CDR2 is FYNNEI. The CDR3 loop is CASSELGKTDQPQHF. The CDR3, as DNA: TGTGCCAGCAGTGAATTAGGGAAAACCGATCAGCCCCAGCATTTT.

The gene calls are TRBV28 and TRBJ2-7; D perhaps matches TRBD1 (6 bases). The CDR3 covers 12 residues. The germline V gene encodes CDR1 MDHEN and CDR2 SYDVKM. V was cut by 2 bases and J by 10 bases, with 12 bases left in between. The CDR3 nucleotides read TGTGCCAGCAGTTTACCCCGGGACACCCAGTACTTC. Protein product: CASSLPRDTQYF.

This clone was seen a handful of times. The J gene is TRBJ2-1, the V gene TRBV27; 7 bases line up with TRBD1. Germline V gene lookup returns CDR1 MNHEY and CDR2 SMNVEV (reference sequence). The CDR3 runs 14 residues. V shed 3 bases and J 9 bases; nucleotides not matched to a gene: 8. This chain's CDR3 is CASSLGQGVGEQFF. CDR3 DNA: TGTGCCAGCAGTTTGGGCCAGGGGGTTGGTGAGCAGTTCTTC.

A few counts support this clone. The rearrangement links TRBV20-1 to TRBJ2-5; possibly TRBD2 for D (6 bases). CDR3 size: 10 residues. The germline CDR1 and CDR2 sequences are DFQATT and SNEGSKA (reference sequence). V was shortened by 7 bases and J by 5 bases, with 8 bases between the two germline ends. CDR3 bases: TGCAGTGTCGGGGGTGAGACCCAGTACTTC. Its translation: CSVGGETQYF.

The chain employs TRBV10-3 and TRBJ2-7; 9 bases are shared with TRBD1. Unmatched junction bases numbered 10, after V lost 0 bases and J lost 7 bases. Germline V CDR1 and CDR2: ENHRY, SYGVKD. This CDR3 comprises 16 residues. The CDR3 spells CAISESPGTGYYEQYF. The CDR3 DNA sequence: TGTGCCATCAGTGAGTCGCCCGGGACAGGGTATTATGAGCAGTACTTC.

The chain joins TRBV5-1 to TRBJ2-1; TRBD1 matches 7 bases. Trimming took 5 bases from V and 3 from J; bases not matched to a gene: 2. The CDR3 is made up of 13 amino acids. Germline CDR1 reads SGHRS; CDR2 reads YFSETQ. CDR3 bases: TGCGCCAGCAGTGGACAGGTCTACAATGAGCAGTTCTTC. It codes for CASSGQVYNEQFF.

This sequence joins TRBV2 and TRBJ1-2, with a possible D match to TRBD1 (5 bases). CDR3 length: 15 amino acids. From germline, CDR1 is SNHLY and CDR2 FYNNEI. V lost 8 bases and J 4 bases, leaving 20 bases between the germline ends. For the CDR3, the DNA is TGTGCCAGCTGCGGGGATGGGACGGCGACCTATGGCTACACCTTC. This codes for CASCGDGTATYGYTF.

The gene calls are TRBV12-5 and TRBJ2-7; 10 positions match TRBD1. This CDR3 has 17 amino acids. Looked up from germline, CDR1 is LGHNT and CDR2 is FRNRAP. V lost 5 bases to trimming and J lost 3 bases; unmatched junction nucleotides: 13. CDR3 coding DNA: TGTGCTAGTGGTCCCGTTGCCGGACAGGGGGGGGACTACGAGCAGTACTTC. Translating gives CASGPVAGQGGDYEQYF.

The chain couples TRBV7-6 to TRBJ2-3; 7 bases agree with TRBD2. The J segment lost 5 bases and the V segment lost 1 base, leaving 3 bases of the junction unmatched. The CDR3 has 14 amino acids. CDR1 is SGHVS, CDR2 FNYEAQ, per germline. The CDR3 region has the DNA TGTGCCAGCAGCTTAGGAGGGGAGGGAGATACGCAGTATTTT. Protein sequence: CASSLGGEGDTQYF.

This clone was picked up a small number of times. CDR3 nucleotide sequence: TGTGCCAGCAGCGTCCAGGGCAGCTCCTACAATGAGCAGTTCTTC. Encoded protein: CASSVQGSSYNEQFF. The chain joins TRBV9 to TRBJ2-1, with D perhaps matching TRBD1 (5 bases). Per the germline V gene, CDR1 is SGDLS and CDR2 is YYNGEE. The CDR3 runs 15 residues. Trimming took 2 bases from V and 0 from J, leaving 9 bases between them. The full variable domain, its missing parts supplied by reference TRBV9 and TRBJ2-1, is DSGVTQTPKHLITATGQRVTLRCSPRSGDLSVYWYQQSLDQGLQFLIQYYNGEERAKGNILERFSAQQFPDLHSELNLSSLELGDSALYFCASSVQGSSYNEQFFGPGTRLTVL.